These 24 T cell receptor beta chains were sequenced from one sample in a study of metastatic and nonmetastatic thyroid tumors. Using MiXCR, TCRdb reanalyzed the PCR reads. The table lists 17,000 or so clones, about 26% of them singletons. No treatment of any kind had been given to any patient before thyroid surgery. Sequences were obtained from adjacent normal tissue. The receptors were gathered from a female donor with papillary thyroid cancer or a benign thyroid nodule (not recorded which). Some clones in this sample may be carry-over from other donors' samples.

This clone was detected only a few times. The chain links TRBV19 to TRBJ2-1, with 7 bases matching TRBD1. Looked up from germline, CDR1 is LNHDA and CDR2 is SQIVND (reference sequence). The CDR3 totals 14 residues. Unmatched junction bases numbered 3, after V lost 2 bases and J lost 5 bases. CDR3 DNA sequence: TGTGCCAGTAGTATATCCGGACAGGACAATGAGCAGTTCTTC. Translating gives CASSISGQDNEQFF.

In the case of this clone: Sequence at one end of the junction differs from germline and may be a read error. This rearrangement joins TRBV7-9 to TRBJ2-2; no clear D. The CDR3 is 12 residues long. Germline loops: CDR1 SEHNR, CDR2 FQNEAQ (reference sequence). CDR3 sequence: CASILKTGELFF. The DNA of the CDR3 is TGTGCCAGCATCTTAAAAACCGGGGAGCTGTTTTTT.

This clone appeared once. This chain connects TRBV20-1 to TRBJ1-3; D not certain. The V gene's germline CDR1 is DFQATT and CDR2 SNEGSKA (reference sequence). CDR3 size: 15 residues. The V end was cut by 3 bases, the J end by 0 bases, with 12 bases between. The CDR3 sequence: CSARAGSTSGNTIYF. The CDR3 coding sequence is TGCAGTGCTAGGGCCGGGTCTACCTCTGGAAACACCATATATTTT.

This clone was observed a few times. This CDR3 reads CASSARTGGTDTQYF. The CDR3 nucleotides are TGTGCCAGCAGTGCCCGGACAGGGGGAACAGATACGCAGTATTTT. The V gene is TRBV25-1, the J gene TRBJ2-3, with TRBD1 matching 10 bases. Trimming at V came to 4 bases and at J to 3 bases, leaving 4 bases not matched to a gene. This CDR3 contains 15 residues. Germline CDR1 is MGHDK and CDR2 is SYGVNS.

The rearrangement joins TRBV11-2 to TRBJ2-2, with D tentatively TRBD2 (6 bases). Trimming removed 1 base at V and 0 bases at J, with 15 bases between. This CDR3 contains 18 residues. Germline CDR1 and CDR2: SGHAT and FQNNGV. The CDR3 sequence is CASSLVVWGVTNTGELFF. In DNA, the CDR3 is TGTGCCAGCAGCTTAGTGGTGTGGGGGGTTACGAACACCGGGGAGCTGTTTTTT.

The chain couples TRBV12-3 or TRBV12-4 to TRBJ2-3; weak D call: TRBD1 (5 bases). CDR3 size: 14 residues. V lost 3 bases and J lost 1, with 8 bases in between. This CDR3 reads CASSLGQGTDTQYF. The CDR3 DNA sequence: TGTGCCAGCAGTTTGGGGCAGGGCACAGATACGCAGTATTTT.

Concerning this clone itself: Germline is not matched at one junction end, which may reflect a read error. V usage is TRBV6-2 or TRBV6-3 and J usage is TRBJ1-6, with D possibly being TRBD1 (6 bases). Germline assignment: CDR1 MNHEY and CDR2 SVGEGT. The CDR3 totals 14 residues. CDR3 in amino acids: CASSYSRGGSPLHF. The CDR3 bases are TGCGCCAGCAGTTACTCGAGGGGGGGTTCACCCCTCCACTTT.

The rearrangement uses TRBV20-1 and TRBJ2-7; 11 nucleotides match TRBD2. The CDR3 totals 17 residues. The trim removed 0 bases at V and 4 bases at J, leaving 11 bases unmatched. In germline, CDR1 is DFQATT, CDR2 SNEGSKA (reference sequence). CDR3 in DNA: TGCAGTGCTAGAGATCAATCTGGGACTAGCGGACCTTACGAGCAGTACTTC. This translates into CSARDQSGTSGPYEQYF.

This chain joins TRBV30 and TRBJ2-7; TRBD2 aligns across 9 bases. In germline, CDR1 is GTSNPN, CDR2 SVGIG (reference sequence). This CDR3 comprises 15 residues. Trimming removed 2 bases from V and 4 bases from J; junction bases left unmatched: 9. The CDR3 spells CAWSQSAGGPYEQYF. The DNA for the CDR3 is TGTGCCTGGAGTCAGAGCGCGGGAGGGCCTTACGAGCAGTACTTC.

The chain is built from TRBV15 and TRBJ2-3; 14 bases are a match to TRBD2. V trimming: 5 bases; J trimming: 3 bases; junction bases outside the gene matches: 7. The CDR3 has 17 amino acids. Germline values: CDR1 LNHNV, CDR2 YYDKDF (reference sequence). The CDR3 region has the DNA TGTGCCACCAGCCCAAGACTAGCGGGAGGGCCGACAGATACGCAGTATTTT. It specifies CATSPRLAGGPTDTQYF.

V gene TRBV20-1 combines with J gene TRBJ1-2; TRBD1 aligns across 7 bases. V shed 1 base, J shed 8 bases, and the junction held 10 bases outside the gene matches. Germline loops: CDR1 DFQATT, CDR2 SNEGSKA (reference sequence). CDR3 length equals 14 residues. The CDR3 DNA sequence: TGCAGTGCTAGAGTGGACAGGTCAATCGAGGGCTACACCTTC. It is translated as CSARVDRSIEGYTF.

This clone was counted a few times. This sequence joins TRBV6-1 and TRBJ1-1, with D hard to call. Trimming removed 2 bases from V and 0 bases from J, with 7 bases in between. The CDR3 has 14 residues. The germline V gene has CDR1 MNHNS and CDR2 SASEGT. This CDR3 is CASSEWILNTEAFF. The CDR3 coding sequence is TGTGCCAGCAGTGAATGGATATTGAACACTGAAGCTTTCTTT.

This chain joins TRBV28 and TRBJ1-1, with 12 positions matching TRBD1. Germline assignment: CDR1 MDHEN and CDR2 SYDVKM. This CDR3 has 13 amino acids. The junction had 6 bases not matched to a gene; V was cut back by 10 bases and J by 6 bases. The CDR3 reads CATGTGGLSEAFF. CDR3 bases: TGTGCCACCGGGACAGGGGGCCTCTCTGAAGCTTTCTTT.

The genes are TRBV9 and TRBJ2-3; the D gene is possibly TRBD2 (6 bases). The CDR3 has 13 residues. Germline-derived CDR1 and CDR2 are SGDLS and YYNGEE. Trimming took 0 bases from V and 6 from J, leaving 8 bases between them. The CDR3 bases are TGTGCCAGCAGCGTAGAAGGGAGGGATACGCAGTATTTT. Its translation: CASSVEGRDTQYF.

This chain uses TRBV10-3 with TRBJ2-7; 8 nucleotides line up with TRBD1. The junction had 11 bases not matched to a gene; V was cut back by 2 bases and J by 2 bases. Germline-derived CDR1 and CDR2 are ENHRY and SYGVKD. This CDR3 has 17 amino acids. The CDR3 spells CAISEPIKGTGTYEQYF. In DNA form, the CDR3 reads TGTGCCATCAGTGAGCCAATAAAGGGGACAGGTACCTACGAGCAGTACTTC.

This clone has only a few counts. V and J are TRBV11-1 and TRBJ2-1; TRBD2 matches 13 bases. Per germline, CDR1 SGHAT and CDR2 FQDESV (reference sequence). The CDR3 totals 19 residues. The trim removed 0 bases at V and 4 bases at J, leaving 9 bases unmatched. The CDR3 DNA reads as TGTGCCAGCAGCTTAGCCTCACTAGCGGGGGGGCGAGGATACAATGAGCAGTTCTTC. Translating it yields CASSLASLAGGRGYNEQFF.

The rearrangement uses TRBV6-1 and TRBJ2-6; 7 bases align to TRBD2. The V gene end was trimmed by 7 bases and the J gene end by 1 base; junction bases not matched to a gene: 4. Germline lookup yields CDR1 MNHNS and CDR2 SASEGT. The CDR3 spans 15 residues. The chain's CDR3 is CASIGGGSGANVLTF. DNA for the CDR3: TGTGCCAGCATCGGGGGAGGGTCTGGGGCCAACGTCCTGACTTTC.

This sequence joins TRBV2 and TRBJ2-7; TRBD2 agrees at 7 bases. Germline V gives CDR1 SNHLY, CDR2 FYNNEI. There are 12 residues in the CDR3. The J segment lost 3 bases and the V segment lost 5 bases, leaving 1 base of the junction unmatched. CDR3 nucleotide sequence: TGTGCCAGCAGTCAGCGGGACTACGAGCAGTACTTC. It encodes CASSQRDYEQYF.

This clone was observed a few times. This sample also contains other DNA sequences that code for the same CDR3. The chain has TRBV6-1 and TRBJ2-6; D call uncertain. With 2 bases removed from V and 0 bases from J, the gap between germline ends came to 8 bases. Germline lookup yields CDR1 MNHNS and CDR2 SASEGT. CDR3 length: 16 amino acids. The CDR3 bases are TGTGCCAGCAGTGAAAAGGAGAACTCTGGGGCCAACGTCCTGACTTTC. Translated, it gives CASSEKENSGANVLTF.

This clone was recorded a few times. The chain couples TRBV28 to TRBJ2-5; possible D gene TRBD1, 6 bases. V lost 6 bases and J lost 2, with 19 bases in between. In germline, CDR1 is MDHEN, CDR2 SYDVKM. CDR3 length: 16 residues. CDR3 loop: CASSPQGSALQETQYF. The DNA of the CDR3 is TGTGCCAGCAGCCCACAGGGAAGCGCGCTACAAGAGACCCAGTACTTC.

This clone has a handful of counts. Here the CDR3 reads CASSEYVGGIYEQYF. The CDR3, as DNA: TGTGCCAGCAGTGAATATGTAGGGGGCATCTACGAGCAGTACTTC. The J gene is TRBJ2-7, the V gene TRBV6-1, with 7 bases identical to TRBD1. This CDR3 contains 15 residues. CDR1 and CDR2 (germline): MNHNS, SASEGT. With 2 bases clipped from V and 3 bases from J, the junction kept 7 bases outside the gene matches.

The chain has TRBV5-5 and TRBJ2-7; perhaps TRBD1 as D (5 bases). V lost 6 bases and J lost 5, with 9 bases in between. The CDR3 covers 11 residues. From germline, CDR1 is SGHKS and CDR2 YYEKEE (reference sequence). CDR3 in DNA: TGTGCCAGCACCCAGGGAAACGAGCAGTACTTC. Protein: CASTQGNEQYF.

The rearrangement links TRBV20-1 to TRBJ1-2; D perhaps matches TRBD1 (5 bases). There are 12 residues in the CDR3. Germline values: CDR1 DFQATT, CDR2 SNEGSKA (reference sequence). CDR3 DNA sequence: TGCAGCGCCGGGGGGTGGAACTATGGCTACACCTTC. This gives the protein CSAGGWNYGYTF.

This clone was observed a few times. The chain is built from TRBV6-1 and TRBJ2-7; D is unclear. CDR1 MNHNS and CDR2 SASEGT come from the germline V gene. Trimming stripped 1 base from V and 7 bases from J, with 11 bases between. The CDR3 has 13 amino acids. The CDR3 is CASSEVGRWEQYF. DNA of the CDR3: TGTGCCAGCAGTGAAGTCGGACGTTGGGAGCAGTACTTC.